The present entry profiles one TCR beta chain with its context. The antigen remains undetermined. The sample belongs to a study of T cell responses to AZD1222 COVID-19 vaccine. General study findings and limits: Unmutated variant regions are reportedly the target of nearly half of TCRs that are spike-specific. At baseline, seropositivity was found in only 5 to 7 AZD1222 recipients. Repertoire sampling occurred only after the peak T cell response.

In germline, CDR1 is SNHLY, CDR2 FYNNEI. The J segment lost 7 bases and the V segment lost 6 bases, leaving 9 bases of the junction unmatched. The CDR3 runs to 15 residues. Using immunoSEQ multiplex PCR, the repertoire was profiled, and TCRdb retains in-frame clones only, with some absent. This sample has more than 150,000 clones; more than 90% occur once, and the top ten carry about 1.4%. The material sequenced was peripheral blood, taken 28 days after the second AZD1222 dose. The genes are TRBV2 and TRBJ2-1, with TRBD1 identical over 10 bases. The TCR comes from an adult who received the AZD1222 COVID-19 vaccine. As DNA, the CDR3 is TGTGCCAGCAGCCACAGGGACAGGGGAGGGAATGAGCAGTTCTTC. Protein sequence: CASSHRDRGGNEQFF.